A single sample gave rise to the 27 T cell receptor beta chains below, sequenced in a study of T cell responses to AZD1222 COVID-19 vaccine. Sequenced by immunoSEQ multiplex PCR; TCRdb stores in-frame clones only, minus some. Here the sample spans 100,000 or so clones, roughly 90% being singletons. This sample comprised peripheral blood, obtained on day 0 of AZD1222 vaccination. These TCRs come from an adult in good health.

The chain joins TRBV19 to TRBJ2-7; the match to TRBD1 covers 10 bases. The CDR3 covers 17 residues. Germline V CDR1 and CDR2: LNHDA, SQIVND (reference sequence). The V segment lost 5 bases and the J segment 4 bases; nucleotides outside the gene matches: 14. This chain's CDR3 is CASSARDRGPGGYEQYF. The DNA of the CDR3 is TGTGCCAGTAGTGCCCGGGACAGGGGACCTGGAGGATACGAGCAGTACTTC.

This chain uses TRBV12-3 or TRBV12-4 with TRBJ2-5, with D tentatively TRBD2 (5 bases). This CDR3 has 11 amino acids. Trimming stripped 3 bases from V and 8 bases from J, with 7 bases between. The CDR3 spells CASSFPGTQYF. The CDR3 nucleotides are TGTGCCAGCAGTTTCCCGGGAACCCAGTACTTC.

V gene TRBV18 combines with J gene TRBJ2-7; 10 bases align to TRBD2. CDR1 is KGHSH and CDR2 is LQKENI in the germline V gene. J gave up 1 base and V 6 bases, and 12 bases lay outside the gene matches. This CDR3 comprises 17 residues. The CDR3 protein is CASSLPISSGSSYEQYF. The CDR3 coding sequence is TGTGCCAGCTCGCTTCCGATCTCTAGCGGGAGTTCCTACGAGCAGTACTTC.

The V call is TRBV28, the J call TRBJ2-1; TRBD2 agrees at 7 bases. V lost 6 bases, J lost 7 bases, and 3 bases stayed unmatched. CDR1 is MDHEN and CDR2 is SYDVKM in the germline V gene. The CDR3 has 12 residues. In DNA, the CDR3 is TGTGCCAGCAGAGCGGGATGGAATGAGCAGTTCTTC. This gives the protein CASRAGWNEQFF.

This chain joins TRBV6-5 and TRBJ2-3; no definite D call. With 5 bases removed from V and 6 bases from J, the gap between germline ends came to 18 bases. The length of the CDR3 is 15 residues. Germline V gene data show CDR1 as MNHEY and CDR2 as SVGAGI. The CDR3 sequence is CASSIMGTVGDTQYF. In DNA, the CDR3 is TGTGCCAGCAGTATTATGGGTACAGTTGGTGATACGCAGTATTTT.

This clone was picked up one time. CDR3 coding DNA: TGTGCCAGCAGTGACTCGACAATGGGGAACTCACCCCTCCACTTT. Protein: CASSDSTMGNSPLHF. This chain joins TRBV6-4 and TRBJ1-6; D remains unclear. Germline-derived CDR1 and CDR2 are MRHNA and SNTAGT. V was shortened by 0 bases and J by 10 bases, with 13 bases between the two germline ends. The CDR3 is 15 residues long.

The gene calls are TRBV3-1 (or the pseudogene TRBV3-2) and TRBJ2-7; D is ambiguous. The CDR3 is 13 residues long. Germline V gene sequence: CDR1 LGHDT, CDR2 YNNKEL (reference sequence). Trimming removed 5 bases from V and 0 bases from J, with 8 bases in between. CDR3 protein: CASSFDRSYEQYF. The CDR3 DNA is TGTGCCAGCAGCTTCGACCGCTCCTACGAGCAGTACTTC.

The chain has TRBV4-2 and TRBJ2-5, with D unresolved. Germline V gives CDR1 LGHNA, CDR2 YNFKEQ. The ends were cut back, 0 bases at V and 6 bases at J, with 8 bases in the middle. The CDR3 loop spans 13 amino acids. CDR3 sequence reads: CASSQDLRKTQYF. The CDR3 bases are TGTGCCAGCAGCCAAGACCTAAGAAAGACCCAGTACTTC.

The CDR3 sequence is CASSQDNARVYGYTF. The DNA for the CDR3 is TGCGCCAGCAGCCAAGATAATGCCAGGGTCTATGGCTACACCTTC. This chain uses TRBV4-3 with TRBJ1-2; D possibly corresponds to TRBD1 (5 bases). Germline CDR1 is LGHNA and CDR2 is YSLEER. The CDR3 contains 15 residues. V dropped 0 bases and J dropped 4 bases, with 12 bases sitting between them.

This clone showed up just once. The chain has TRBV12-5 and TRBJ2-7, with D perhaps matching TRBD2 (5 bases). The CDR3 runs 14 residues. Looked up from germline, CDR1 is LGHNT and CDR2 is FRNRAP. Trimming stripped 5 bases from V and 3 bases from J, with 14 bases between. For the CDR3, the DNA is TGTGCTAGTGGTCGAGACGGAGGTCGCTACGAGCAGTACTTC. Protein sequence: CASGRDGGRYEQYF.

The chain carries TRBV19 and TRBJ2-2; maybe TRBD2 (7 bases). V gave up 6 bases and J gave up 4 bases, with 21 bases separating them. The CDR3 consists of 17 residues. Germline CDR1 reads LNHDA; CDR2 reads SQIVND (reference sequence). CDR3 coding DNA: TGTGCCAGTAGCCCCCGGTTGGGGAGGGGGATCACCGGGGAGCTGTTTTTT. It encodes CASSPRLGRGITGELFF.

The J gene is TRBJ1-1, the V gene TRBV4-2; weak D call: TRBD1 (5 bases). V dropped 6 bases and J dropped 4 bases, with 12 bases sitting between them. Germline V gives CDR1 LGHNA, CDR2 YNFKEQ. The CDR3 loop spans 13 amino acids. CDR3 loop: CASSPGDGTEAFF. The CDR3 DNA reads TGTGCCAGCAGTCCCGGGGACGGCACTGAAGCTTTCTTT.

This clone was seen once. This chain uses TRBV7-3 with TRBJ2-3, with 14 nucleotides matching TRBD2. Germline CDR1 and CDR2: SGHTA and FQGTGA. The CDR3 runs 15 residues. V lost 5 bases, J lost 7 bases, and 5 bases stayed unmatched. The CDR3 DNA reads as TGTGCCAGCAGCATGGGGACTAGCGGGAGTTATACGCAGTATTTT. Its protein is CASSMGTSGSYTQYF.

The chain uses TRBV27 and TRBJ1-2; no definite D call. The germline CDR1 and CDR2 sequences are MNHEY and SMNVEV (reference sequence). The CDR3 loop spans 12 amino acids. CDR3 in amino acids: CANAGGGGGYTF. In DNA, the CDR3 is TGTGCAAACGCCGGCGGTGGAGGTGGCTACACCTTC.

The rearrangement uses TRBV6-5 and TRBJ1-5, with 9 positions matching TRBD1. Per germline, CDR1 MNHEY and CDR2 SVGAGI. V lost 6 bases, J lost 1 base, and 4 bases stayed unmatched. CDR3 length: 15 residues. The CDR3 DNA is TGTGCCAGCAGCCGGACAGGGGCAAGCAATCAGCCCCAGCATTTT. It is translated as CASSRTGASNQPQHF.

The chain carries TRBV7-2 and TRBJ1-5; D call uncertain. There are 14 residues in the CDR3. V was trimmed by 2 bases and J by 4 bases, leaving 9 bases between them. Germline V gene lookup returns CDR1 SGHTA and CDR2 FQGNSA. CDR3 bases: TGTGCCAGCAGCTTATATGAGGGAAATCAGCCCCAGCATTTT. It codes for CASSLYEGNQPQHF.

This chain uses TRBV29-1 with TRBJ2-5; D ambiguous. In germline, CDR1 is SQVTM, CDR2 ANQGSEA. The CDR3 sequence is 13 residues long. The V and J ends lost 2 bases and 5 bases respectively, with 12 bases between them. CDR3 in DNA: TGCAGCGTTGAAACAACAATTGTGGAGACCCAGTACTTC. Protein: CSVETTIVETQYF.

This rearrangement joins TRBV5-8 to TRBJ1-5, with TRBD1 as a possible D gene (6 bases). Trimming removed 3 bases at V and 0 bases at J, with 13 bases between. Germline CDR1 reads SGHTS; CDR2 reads YDEGEE. CDR3 size: 16 residues. The CDR3 DNA follows: TGTGCCAGCAGCTCCACGGGGGCTTATAGCAATCAGCCCCAGCATTTT. It yields the protein CASSSTGAYSNQPQHF.

The rearrangement links TRBV7-8 to TRBJ2-7, with D perhaps matching TRBD1 (8 bases). Germline values: CDR1 SGHVS, CDR2 FQNEAQ. This CDR3 region has 15 residues. V was cut by 5 bases and J by 3 bases, with 17 bases left in between. The CDR3 region is CASSLQTGGGYEQYF. CDR3 coding DNA: TGTGCCAGCAGCCTCCAAACAGGGGGGGGCTACGAGCAGTACTTC.

The chain couples TRBV20-1 to TRBJ2-7, with TRBD2 identical over 11 bases. The CDR3 has 15 amino acids. Germline CDR1 is DFQATT and CDR2 is SNEGSKA (reference sequence). Trimming removed 3 bases from V and 2 bases from J; junction bases left unmatched: 6. CDR3 bases: TGCAGTGCTAGTATGATAGCGGGAGGGACCTACGAGCAGTACTTC. Protein product: CSASMIAGGTYEQYF.

The V gene is TRBV13, the J gene TRBJ1-4; D uncertain. Germline V gene sequence: CDR1 PRHDT, CDR2 FYEKMQ (reference sequence). The CDR3 sequence is 16 residues long. V was pared by 2 bases and J by 0 bases, with 10 bases between. The CDR3 DNA follows: TGTGCCAGCAGCTTAACCACATTTGCAACTAATGAAAAACTGTTTTTT. Translated: CASSLTTFATNEKLFF.

CDR3 DNA: TGTGCCAGCAGTCCCCGAATGAGCGGGTACCGGTACTTC. Protein product: CASSPRMSGYRYF. The chain recombines TRBV6-5 with TRBJ2-5; D perhaps matches TRBD2 (6 bases). Trimming removed 5 bases at V and 13 bases at J, with 20 bases between. The CDR3 spans 13 residues. In germline, CDR1 is MNHEY, CDR2 SVGAGI.

V usage is TRBV28 and J usage is TRBJ1-5; D possibly corresponds to TRBD1 (6 bases). The CDR3 has 16 residues. Germline V gene lookup returns CDR1 MDHEN and CDR2 SYDVKM. Between the trimmed V and J ends, which lost 0 bases and 0 bases, there was a span of 9 bases. The CDR3 DNA reads as TGTGCCAGCAGTTTATGGTCAGGGGCTAGCAATCAGCCCCAGCATTTT. This translates into CASSLWSGASNQPQHF.

The V gene is TRBV5-5, the J gene TRBJ2-1, with D possibly being TRBD2 (6 bases). The germline V gene has CDR1 SGHKS and CDR2 YYEKEE (reference sequence). The CDR3 runs to 17 residues. V gave up 0 bases and J gave up 0 bases, with 13 bases separating them. The DNA for the CDR3 is TGTGCCAGCAGCTTGGGGGGACTGCTATTCTCCTACAATGAGCAGTTCTTC. Protein: CASSLGGLLFSYNEQFF.

The chain uses TRBV19 and TRBJ1-5; D uncertain. Germline V lookup: CDR1 LNHDA, CDR2 SQIVND (reference sequence). V was pared by 8 bases and J by 4 bases, with 18 bases between. The CDR3 consists of 15 residues. The CDR3: CASGASGFPNQPQHF. CDR3 bases: TGTGCCAGTGGTGCGTCGGGGTTCCCAAATCAGCCCCAGCATTTT. Full variable domain (missing parts from reference TRBV19 and TRBJ1-5): DGGITQSPKYLFRKEGQNVTLSCEQNLNHDAMYWYRQDPGQGLRLIYYSQIVNDFQKGDIAEGYSVSREKKESFPLTVTSAQKNPTAFYLCASGASGFPNQPQHFGDGTRLSIL.

The chain joins TRBV19 to TRBJ1-4, with a tentative D call TRBD1 (5 bases). CDR1 is LNHDA, CDR2 SQIVND, per germline (reference sequence). This CDR3 contains 14 residues. Between the trimmed V and J ends, which lost 3 bases and 5 bases, there was a span of 10 bases. The CDR3 protein is CASSMGGENEKLFF. The DNA for the CDR3 is TGTGCCAGTAGTATGGGAGGGGAAAATGAAAAACTGTTTTTT.

The chain combines TRBV19 with TRBJ1-5; 9 bases map to TRBD1. The J segment lost 6 bases and the V segment lost 10 bases, leaving 10 bases of the junction unmatched. Germline CDR1 is LNHDA and CDR2 is SQIVND (reference sequence). The CDR3 consists of 14 residues. In nucleotides, the CDR3 is TGTGCCATTGCGAATACAGGGGGCCCTCAGCCCCAGCATTTT. Encoded protein: CAIANTGGPQPQHF.